This paragraph reports one T cell receptor (beta chain). The data stem from a study of cytotoxic CD8 clonotypes in ibrutinib-treated CLL. As for the study in general: Response sampling occurred after a median 12 months of treatment (range 6 to 36).

The CDR3 extends over 15 amino acids. Germline V CDR1 and CDR2: SEHNR, FQNEAQ (reference sequence). V dropped 4 bases and J dropped 4 bases, with 16 bases sitting between them. This table comes from immunoSEQ multiplex PCR, and its TCRdb copy is limited to in-frame clones, with some not included. The sample lists some 200,000 clones; about four fifths were seen once. The genes are TRBV7-9 and TRBJ2-5, with a tentative D call TRBD1 (5 bases). The TCR comes from a human donor with chronic lymphocytic leukemia. The material was PBMCs, obtained after 12 months of ibrutinib treatment. The CDR3 sequence: CASSSAGYGLETQYF. The CDR3 DNA follows: TGTGCCAGCAGCTCCGCAGGGTACGGGTTAGAGACCCAGTACTTC.